The 32 T cell receptor beta chains reported below all come from one sample, sequenced in a study of blood T cell repertoires in COVID-19. Some clones are missing from TCRdb's copy, which holds only in-frame ones; the method was immunoSEQ multiplex PCR. The data show about 88,000 clones, with 70% to 90% seen just once and 2.9% held by the top ten. The sequencing input was peripheral blood. The receptors originated from a woman of 80 years or more with acute or convalescent COVID-19.

This clone was seen only a few times. The CDR3, as DNA: TGTGCCAGCAGGGACATAGCCCATGGCTACACCTTC. As protein: CASRDIAHGYTF. The rearrangement links TRBV6-5 to TRBJ1-2; TRBD1 might be the D (5 bases). Trimming took off 6 bases at V and 6 bases at J, with 11 bases between the two ends. This CDR3 region has 12 residues. CDR1 is MNHEY and CDR2 is SVGAGI in the germline V gene.

The rearrangement links TRBV18 to TRBJ2-3; D perhaps matches TRBD1 (5 bases). V was trimmed by 3 bases and J by 1 base, leaving 14 bases between them. Germline V CDR1 and CDR2: KGHSH, LQKENI. The CDR3 totals 16 residues. The CDR3 bases are TGTGCCAGCTCACCCCCGACAGTTCCTGGCACAGATACGCAGTATTTT. This codes for CASSPPTVPGTDTQYF.

The chain joins TRBV27 to TRBJ1-1; D is undetermined. The CDR3 has 13 amino acids. Germline V gene data show CDR1 as MNHEY and CDR2 as SMNVEV (reference sequence). V dropped 8 bases and J dropped 0 bases, with 10 bases sitting between them. The CDR3 here is CASPGRLNTEAFF. The DNA for the CDR3 is TGTGCCAGCCCGGGAAGGCTGAACACTGAAGCTTTCTTT.

The chain employs TRBV5-1 and TRBJ2-5, with D perhaps matching TRBD1 (6 bases). Germline loops: CDR1 SGHRS, CDR2 YFSETQ. CDR3 length: 14 amino acids. Trimming removed 4 bases at V and 4 bases at J, with 14 bases between. CDR3 region: CASSPLTGGETQYF. DNA of the CDR3: TGCGCCAGCAGCCCCTTGACAGGCGGAGAGACCCAGTACTTC.

The chain joins TRBV6-1 to TRBJ2-1; 7 bases line up with TRBD2. The ends lost 2 bases at V and 3 bases at J; junction bases unmatched: 4. CDR3 length: 15 residues. Germline V gene lookup returns CDR1 MNHNS and CDR2 SASEGT. The CDR3 DNA sequence: TGTGCCAGCAGTGAATTGACTAGCCTCTACAATGAGCAGTTCTTC. Amino acid sequence: CASSELTSLYNEQFF.

The gene calls are TRBV10-3 and TRBJ2-7, with TRBD1 matching 10 bases. The trim removed 10 bases at V and 0 bases at J, leaving 12 bases unmatched. Germline CDR1 ENHRY, CDR2 SYGVKD. The CDR3 totals 16 residues. For the CDR3, the DNA is TGTGCCACCCCCCCGCCGGGGACAGGGGACTCCTACGAGCAGTACTTC. Its translation: CATPPPGTGDSYEQYF.

This chain uses TRBV5-1 with TRBJ1-4; 9 bases are a match to TRBD1. The germline V gene encodes CDR1 SGHRS and CDR2 YFSETQ. Trimming removed 4 bases from V and 2 bases from J; junction bases left unmatched: 3. The CDR3 is made up of 15 amino acids. This CDR3 reads CASSDTGGTNEKLFF. In DNA form, the CDR3 reads TGCGCCAGCAGCGATACAGGGGGCACTAATGAAAAACTGTTTTTT.

The J gene is TRBJ2-6, the V gene TRBV5-6, with D possibly TRBD1 on 6 matching bases. V shed 1 base and J shed 2 bases, with 7 bases lying between them. CDR1 and CDR2 (germline): SGHDT, YYEEEE. The CDR3 runs to 15 residues. CDR3 nucleotide sequence: TGTGCCAGCAGCTTGTGGGGGCCTGGGGCCAACGTCCTGACTTTC. It yields the protein CASSLWGPGANVLTF.

CDR3 nucleotide sequence: TGTGCCAGCAGCTTGGGAGGTTCGTACCAAGAGACCCAGTACTTC. It yields the protein CASSLGGSYQETQYF. The chain uses TRBV5-8 and TRBJ2-5; D remains unclear. V lost 0 bases and J lost 0, with 9 bases in between. This CDR3 has 15 amino acids. Per germline, CDR1 SGHTS and CDR2 YDEGEE.

This rearrangement joins TRBV5-1 to TRBJ1-5; TRBD1 aligns across 9 bases. Germline V gene data show CDR1 as SGHRS and CDR2 as YFSETQ. Trimming removed 4 bases from V and 4 bases from J; junction bases left unmatched: 3. The CDR3 sequence is 14 residues long. The CDR3 DNA reads TGCGCCAGCAGCCAAGGGACAGGGAATCAGCCCCAGCATTTT. Translated, it gives CASSQGTGNQPQHF.

In this sample, this clone turned up once. This rearrangement joins TRBV7-2 to TRBJ1-2; TRBD1 matches 8 bases. The J segment lost 3 bases and the V segment lost 4 bases, leaving 7 bases of the junction unmatched. The CDR3 has 15 residues. Germline CDR1 is SGHTA and CDR2 is FQGNSA. CDR3 residues: CASSSQGAGDYGYTF. CDR3 coding DNA: TGTGCCAGCAGCTCCCAGGGGGCCGGAGACTATGGCTACACCTTC.

This chain joins TRBV12-3 or TRBV12-4 and TRBJ1-1; no clear D gene. Trimming took off 1 base at V and 5 bases at J, with 8 bases between the two ends. The CDR3 consists of 13 residues. CDR3 in amino acids: CASSLGARTEAFF. The CDR3 DNA follows: TGTGCCAGCAGTTTAGGCGCCCGGACTGAAGCTTTCTTT.

The chain joins TRBV27 to TRBJ1-5, with TRBD1 as a possible D gene (5 bases). Per germline, CDR1 MNHEY and CDR2 SMNVEV (reference sequence). The CDR3 is made up of 13 amino acids. The V end lost 0 bases, the J end lost 7 bases, and 7 bases lay between the germline ends. The CDR3 DNA is TGTGCCAGCAGTTTATCACCAGGGCAGCCCCAGCATTTT. Amino acids: CASSLSPGQPQHF.

J is TRBJ2-7 and V is TRBV18; D may be TRBD2 (5 bases). This CDR3 contains 15 residues. In germline, CDR1 is KGHSH, CDR2 LQKENI. With 0 bases removed from V and 7 bases from J, the gap between germline ends came to 16 bases. This CDR3 is CASSPPGSPGGEQYF. The CDR3 nucleotides read TGTGCCAGCTCACCACCGGGAAGCCCCGGAGGAGAGCAGTACTTC.

This clone was seen more than once but under ten times. The rearrangement joins TRBV4-1 to TRBJ1-4, with 9 bases aligning to TRBD1. This CDR3 comprises 15 residues. V trimming: 6 bases; J trimming: 6 bases; junction bases outside the gene matches: 8. Germline-derived CDR1 and CDR2 are MGHRA and YSYEKL. CDR3 loop: CASRPRTGVDEKLFF. CDR3 DNA: TGCGCCAGCAGGCCCCGGACAGGGGTAGATGAAAAACTGTTTTTT.

The rearrangement joins TRBV29-1 to TRBJ1-2, with 8 bases fitting TRBD1. Per the germline V gene, CDR1 is SQVTM and CDR2 is ANQGSEA. V trimming: 5 bases; J trimming: 4 bases; junction bases outside the gene matches: 6. The CDR3 is 13 amino acids. CDR3 sequence reads: CSVTRTGSYGYTF. CDR3 nucleotides: TGCAGCGTTACTCGGACAGGGAGCTATGGCTACACCTTC.

This clone came up once. The rearrangement uses TRBV2 and TRBJ2-7; 9 bases map to TRBD2. The V gene end was trimmed by 8 bases and the J gene end by 3 bases; junction bases not matched to a gene: 14. The V gene's germline CDR1 is SNHLY and CDR2 FYNNEI. The CDR3 has 16 residues. Written as DNA, the CDR3 is TGTGCCAGCCGGTCCCAATTAGCGGGAGTAGGCTACGAGCAGTACTTC. Translation gives CASRSQLAGVGYEQYF.

The gene calls are TRBV3-1 (or the pseudogene TRBV3-2) and TRBJ2-5; D possibly uses TRBD1 or TRBD2 (6 bases each). The length of the CDR3 is 12 residues. Between the trimmed V and J ends, which lost 4 bases and 7 bases, there was a span of 10 bases. From germline, CDR1 is LGHDT and CDR2 YNNKEL (reference sequence). CDR3 amino acids: CASSPEGGTQYF. The CDR3 region has the DNA TGTGCCAGCAGCCCAGAGGGGGGGACCCAGTACTTC.

This chain connects TRBV2 to TRBJ1-2; D gene ambiguous. CDR1 and CDR2 (germline): SNHLY, FYNNEI. This CDR3 contains 12 residues. V lost 7 bases and J lost 2, with 8 bases in between. The CDR3 coding sequence is TGTGCCAGCACTCTAGAAAACTATGGCTACACCTTC. Protein product: CASTLENYGYTF. The complete variable domain, with remaining parts taken from reference TRBV2 and TRBJ1-2, reads EPEVTQTPSHQVTQMGQEVILRCVPISNHLYFYWYRQILGQKVEFLVSFYNNEISEKSEIFDDQFSVERPDGSNFTLKIRSTKLEDSAMYFCASTLENYGYTFGSGTRLTVV.

This chain uses TRBV5-4 with TRBJ2-7; the match to TRBD1 covers 8 bases. V shed 4 bases and J 4 bases; nucleotides not matched to a gene: 10. Germline lookup yields CDR1 SGHNT and CDR2 YYREEE (reference sequence). CDR3 length: 15 amino acids. The CDR3 is CASSVGTGIPYEQYF. CDR3 bases: TGTGCCAGCAGCGTTGGGACAGGCATACCTTACGAGCAGTACTTC.

This rearrangement joins TRBV9 to TRBJ2-2; D is perhaps TRBD2 (5 bases). V lost 0 bases, J lost 0 bases, and 9 bases lay in between. From germline, CDR1 is SGDLS and CDR2 YYNGEE. The CDR3 contains 16 residues. The CDR3 DNA reads TGTGCCAGCAGCGTAGGTCCGGGGTCGAACACCGGGGAGCTGTTTTTT. This gives the protein CASSVGPGSNTGELFF.

The chain joins TRBV6-4 to TRBJ1-5; D is possibly TRBD1 (5 bases). V was trimmed by 5 bases and J by 1 base, leaving 12 bases between them. The germline gives CDR1 MRHNA, CDR2 SNTAGT. CDR3 length equals 15 residues. The CDR3 region has the DNA TGTGCCAGCAGTCCCCAGGGCCTAAGCAATCAGCCCCAGCATTTT. Translating gives CASSPQGLSNQPQHF.

This chain connects TRBV7-3 to TRBJ2-7, with a weak D call TRBD1 (5 bases). The V and J ends lost 0 bases and 5 bases respectively, with 14 bases between them. CDR3 size: 15 residues. Germline V gene sequence: CDR1 SGHTA, CDR2 FQGTGA. CDR3 residues: CASSLTGASSDEQYF. As DNA, the CDR3 is TGTGCCAGCAGCTTAACTGGGGCCTCGTCGGACGAGCAGTACTTC.

This chain connects TRBV4-2 to TRBJ1-2, with no clear D. Germline CDR1 reads LGHNA; CDR2 reads YNFKEQ. V lost 0 bases and J 3 bases, leaving 11 bases between the germline ends. This CDR3 contains 15 residues. For the CDR3, the DNA is TGTGCCAGCAGCCAAGATAATGCCGGAGACTATGGCTACACCTTC. It yields the protein CASSQDNAGDYGYTF.

The CDR3 loop reads CASSLQGLLGTDTQYF. DNA for the CDR3: TGTGCCAGCTCACTTCAGGGTCTATTAGGCACAGATACGCAGTATTTT. The rearrangement links TRBV18 to TRBJ2-3; TRBD1 might be the D (5 bases). V was shortened by 4 bases and J by 1 base, with 15 bases between the two germline ends. Looked up from germline, CDR1 is KGHSH and CDR2 is LQKENI. The CDR3 consists of 16 residues.

This clone was observed once. The rearrangement joins TRBV5-1 to TRBJ1-1; possible D gene TRBD1, 5 bases. The germline gives CDR1 SGHRS, CDR2 YFSETQ. The CDR3 has 14 amino acids. The ends were cut back, 1 base at V and 4 bases at J, with 11 bases in the middle. The CDR3 reads CASSLQGELTEAFF. The CDR3 nucleotides read TGCGCCAGCAGCTTGCAGGGTGAGCTCACTGAAGCTTTCTTT.

CDR3 nucleotides: TGTGCCAGTAGTCCTCTTCCGGGACAGGGGGCTTATAGCAATCAGCCCCAGCATTTT. It codes for CASSPLPGQGAYSNQPQHF. This chain connects TRBV19 to TRBJ1-5; 12 bases match TRBD1. Per germline, CDR1 LNHDA and CDR2 SQIVND (reference sequence). The V gene end was trimmed by 5 bases and the J gene end by 0 bases; junction bases not matched to a gene: 11. The CDR3 sequence is 19 residues long.

The V call is TRBV24-1, the J call TRBJ1-1; tentative D call: TRBD1 (6 bases). Trimming removed 7 bases from V and 1 base from J, with 9 bases in between. The CDR3 is 13 residues long. Per germline, CDR1 KGHDR and CDR2 SFDVKD. The CDR3 coding sequence is TGTGCCACCAGCGGGACAAGGAACACTGAAGCTTTCTTT. Residues: CATSGTRNTEAFF.

The chain links TRBV6-5 to TRBJ1-5, with D unclear. CDR1 MNHEY and CDR2 SVGAGI come from the germline V gene. This CDR3 region has 14 residues. V gave up 3 bases and J gave up 5 bases, with 11 bases separating them. The CDR3 here is CASSYVDGDQPQHF. The CDR3 nucleotides are TGTGCCAGCAGTTATGTAGACGGAGATCAGCCCCAGCATTTT.

The chain combines TRBV7-9 with TRBJ2-7; the match to TRBD1 covers 10 bases. V shed 2 bases, J shed 3 bases, and the junction held 4 bases outside the gene matches. The germline V gene has CDR1 SEHNR and CDR2 FQNEAQ (reference sequence). This CDR3 region has 15 residues. CDR3 amino acids: CASSLNRTGGYEQYF. In DNA, the CDR3 is TGTGCCAGCAGCTTAAATCGGACAGGGGGCTACGAGCAGTACTTC.

The chain links TRBV19 to TRBJ1-2, with D perhaps TRBD1 (5 bases). CDR3 length: 14 residues. The germline gives CDR1 LNHDA, CDR2 SQIVND (reference sequence). Trimming stripped 6 bases from V and 2 bases from J, with 13 bases between. For the CDR3, the DNA is TGTGCCAGTAGGGGGGAGGGACGGAACTATGGCTACACCTTC. This codes for CASRGEGRNYGYTF.

The V gene is TRBV13, the J gene TRBJ1-3, with 11 bases aligning to TRBD1. The CDR3 totals 17 residues. The germline V gene encodes CDR1 PRHDT and CDR2 FYEKMQ (reference sequence). V lost 6 bases to trimming and J lost 3 bases; unmatched junction nucleotides: 10. The CDR3: CASSLRTGGAGGNTIYF. Written as DNA, the CDR3 is TGTGCCAGCAGTTTACGGACAGGGGGCGCGGGTGGAAACACCATATATTTT.